The following is a TCR beta chain sequence with its context. Clones were read by immunoSEQ multiplex PCR, and TCRdb kept only the in-frame ones, dropping some. The sample yields roughly 76,000 clones, around 94% seen once. The data belong to a study of control samples from healthy donors and cancer patients. From germline, CDR1 is SGHVS and CDR2 FNYEAQ. The CDR3 extends over 14 amino acids. Trimming removed 5 bases from V and 4 bases from J; junction bases left unmatched: 4. This sequence joins TRBV7-6 and TRBJ2-5, with 10 positions matching TRBD2. Sequenced input: blood. This sequence originates from a woman aged 35 to 49 in good health. CDR3 in DNA: TGTGCCAGCAGCCACCGACTAGCGGGAGAGACCCAGTACTTC. This gives the protein CASSHRLAGETQYF.